This T cell receptor beta chain derives from a study of OX40 agonist ivuxolimab in advanced cancers. The wider study: The patients received agonistic anti-OX40 (CD134) antibody ivuxolimab. A mean age of around 66 years, range about 20 to 79, was recorded, and 70% to 85% were male. Ivuxolimab was delivered to patients intravenously every 2 weeks at doses spanning 0.01 to 10 mg/kg. Findings and caveats of the study: At 0.1 to 3.0 mg/kg and by week 6, clonal expansion occurred in CD4+ and CD8+ blood T cells.

Trimming removed 3 bases at V and 1 base at J, with 7 bases between. Germline-derived CDR1 and CDR2 are MNHNS and SASEGT. This CDR3 contains 15 residues. The method was immunoSEQ multiplex PCR; TCRdb's version includes in-frame clones alone and lacks a portion of them. The data show around 74,000 clones, with 70% to 90% seen just once and 5% to 6.5% held by the top ten. With respect to this clone: No antigen is known for it.

The input for sequencing was CD4+ or CD8+ T cells sorted from blood, taken in a trial of the OX40 agonist ivuxolimab. The TCR comes from an adult with an advanced solid tumor such as melanoma, head and neck, liver or kidney cancer. The gene calls are TRBV6-1 and TRBJ2-6; TRBD1 might be the D (5 bases). CDR3 residues: CASSEPGSGANVLTF. The CDR3 DNA is TGTGCCAGCAGTGAGCCAGGGTCTGGGGCCAACGTCCTGACTTTC.